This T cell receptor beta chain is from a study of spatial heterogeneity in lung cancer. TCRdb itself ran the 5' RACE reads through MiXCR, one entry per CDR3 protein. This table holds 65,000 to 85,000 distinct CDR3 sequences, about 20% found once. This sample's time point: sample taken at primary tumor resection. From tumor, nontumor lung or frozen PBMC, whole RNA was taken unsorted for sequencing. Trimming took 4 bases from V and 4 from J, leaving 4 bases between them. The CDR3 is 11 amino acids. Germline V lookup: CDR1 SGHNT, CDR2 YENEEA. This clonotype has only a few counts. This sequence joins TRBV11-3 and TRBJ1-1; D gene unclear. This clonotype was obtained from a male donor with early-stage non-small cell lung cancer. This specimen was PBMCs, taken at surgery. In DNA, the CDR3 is TGTGCCAGCAGCTACATCACTGAAGCTTTCTTT. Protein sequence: CASSYITEAFF.